The clone carrying this TCR beta chain was counted only a few times. Its specificity is not known. This sample was taken from a study of tissue T cells after allogeneic stem cell transplantation. On the study more broadly: Enrolled prospectively were adult allogeneic hematopoietic cell transplant recipients whose graft-versus-host disease was steroid-refractory. Several lines of graft-versus-host disease therapy were given to all patients, all with gastrointestinal involvement. Study observations and caveats: Across patients, clones rarely overlapped, yet motif clusters were shared tissue-specifically.

Trimming took 2 bases from V and 7 from J, leaving 12 bases between them. The CDR3 has 14 residues. The germline V gene encodes CDR1 KGHSH and CDR2 LQKENI. CDR3 sequences, V/J genes, frequencies and template counts came from survey-depth TCRbeta sequencing. Sequenced by immunoSEQ multiplex PCR; TCRdb stores in-frame clones only, minus some. There are 35,000 to 50,000 clones in the sample; approximately 92% occur only once, and approximately 3.8% lies in the top ten. The chain links TRBV18 to TRBJ1-5; D perhaps matches TRBD1 (5 bases). The sequence derives from a woman aged 40-70 years who later had graft-versus-host disease after an allogeneic stem cell transplant. Sequencing was performed on blood, taken before transplantation. The CDR3 is CASSPGGTGQPQHF. CDR3 in DNA: TGTGCCAGCTCACCAGGGGGGACGGGGCAGCCCCAGCATTTT.